These 27 T cell receptor beta chains were all obtained from the same sample, sequenced in a study of blood T cell repertoires in COVID-19. Sequencing used immunoSEQ multiplex PCR; TCRdb keeps in-frame clones, though not all of them. The top ten clones hold around 7.2% of a sample with about 150,000 clones, around 84% of them seen once. Sequenced sample: peripheral blood. Receptors originate from a woman between 45 and 65 years old in a cohort sampled during active or convalescent COVID-19.

This clone was detected a few times. CDR3 nucleotides: TGTGCCAGCAGCTTGATGGGGGAGGACGGATCACCCCTCCACTTT. It codes for CASSLMGEDGSPLHF. J is TRBJ1-6 and V is TRBV7-9, with TRBD1 as a possible D gene (5 bases). The germline V gene has CDR1 SEHNR and CDR2 FQNEAQ (reference sequence). The CDR3 spans 15 residues. Trimming cost V 3 bases and J 10 bases, with 16 bases left between them. Supplemented by reference TRBV7-9 and TRBJ1-6, the full variable domain reads DTGVSQNPRHKITKRGQNVTFRCDPISEHNRLYWYRQTLGQGPEFLTYFQNEAQLEKSRLLSDRFSAERPKGSFSTLEIQRTEQGDSAMYLCASSLMGEDGSPLHFGNGTRLTVT.

The V gene is TRBV6-5, the J gene TRBJ1-1; possible D gene TRBD1, 5 bases. In germline, CDR1 is MNHEY, CDR2 SVGAGI. V was pared by 8 bases and J by 2 bases, with 15 bases between. The CDR3 runs 14 residues. The DNA of the CDR3 is TGTGCCAGCGGCAGGGATTTTCGAAACACTGAAGCTTTCTTT. Translated: CASGRDFRNTEAFF.

This chain uses TRBV18 with TRBJ1-4, with 10 bases fitting TRBD1. Trimming took 6 bases from V and 3 from J; bases not matched to a gene: 4. The CDR3 runs to 15 residues. Germline V gene lookup returns CDR1 KGHSH and CDR2 LQKENI. CDR3 in DNA: TGTGCCAGCTCTCCCGGGACAGGGGCTAATGAAAAACTGTTTTTT. This encodes CASSPGTGANEKLFF. Variable domain in full (rest from reference TRBV18 and TRBJ1-4): NAGVMQNPRHLVRRRGQEARLRCSPMKGHSHVYWYRQLPEEGLKFMVYLQKENIIDESGMPKERFSAEFPKEGPSILRIQQVVRGDSAAYFCASSPGTGANEKLFFGSGTQLSVL.

This clone turned up a few times. This chain connects TRBV3-1 (or the pseudogene TRBV3-2) to TRBJ1-5, with D possibly matching TRBD1 (5 bases). V lost 1 base and J 7 bases, leaving 11 bases between the germline ends. Germline V gene data show CDR1 as LGHDT and CDR2 as YNNKEL (reference sequence). CDR3 length: 14 amino acids. CDR3 DNA sequence: TGTGCCAGCAGCCAAGGGCGTAGGGGCCAGCCCCAGCATTTT. This codes for CASSQGRRGQPQHF.

The chain recombines TRBV13 with TRBJ2-7; TRBD2 matches 13 bases. Germline assignment: CDR1 PRHDT and CDR2 FYEKMQ (reference sequence). CDR3 size: 17 residues. The ends lost 5 bases at V and 4 bases at J; junction bases unmatched: 11. CDR3 sequence reads: CASSPMTSGGTVYEQYF. Written as DNA, the CDR3 is TGTGCCAGCAGCCCGATGACTAGCGGGGGGACTGTGTACGAGCAGTACTTC.

The rearrangement uses TRBV24-1 and TRBJ2-3; 10 nucleotides line up with TRBD2. J lost 0 bases, V lost 6 bases, and 11 bases had no gene match. Germline V gene sequence: CDR1 KGHDR, CDR2 SFDVKD. The length of the CDR3 is 18 residues. The chain's CDR3 is CATSPSSGLAASTDTQYF. CDR3 bases: TGTGCCACCAGTCCCTCATCTGGACTAGCGGCAAGCACAGATACGCAGTATTTT.

The J gene is TRBJ1-5, the V gene TRBV10-3; TRBD1 matches at 10 bases. Trimming at V came to 7 bases and at J to 1 base, leaving 19 bases not matched to a gene. Germline V gives CDR1 ENHRY, CDR2 SYGVKD. The CDR3 extends over 20 amino acids. The DNA for the CDR3 is TGTGCCATCACCCCCCCACACGCGACAGGGGGCTTTGGGAGCAATCAGCCCCAGCATTTT. This encodes CAITPPHATGGFGSNQPQHF.

The chain carries TRBV7-6 and TRBJ2-1, with 7 bases lining up with TRBD1. Losses at the gene ends were 5 bases for V and 5 bases for J; bases not matched to a gene: 9. Germline loops: CDR1 SGHVS, CDR2 FNYEAQ. CDR3 length equals 15 residues. The CDR3 sequence is CASSPTGQIDNEQFF. Written as DNA, the CDR3 is TGTGCCAGCAGCCCCACGGGACAGATCGACAATGAGCAGTTCTTC.

The chain couples TRBV6-5 to TRBJ1-5, with TRBD1 as a possible D gene (5 bases). This CDR3 contains 16 residues. Deletions cut 0 bases from V and 7 bases from J, with 16 bases between. The V gene's germline CDR1 is MNHEY and CDR2 SVGAGI. CDR3 residues: CASSYSMALKGQPQHF. The CDR3 nucleotides are TGTGCCAGCAGTTACTCGATGGCCCTAAAGGGGCAGCCCCAGCATTTT.

This clone has a single count. The chain joins TRBV3-1 (or the pseudogene TRBV3-2) to TRBJ2-7, with 7 bases fitting TRBD1. Trimming at V came to 4 bases and at J to 0 bases, leaving 6 bases not matched to a gene. CDR1 and CDR2 from the germline V gene are LGHDT and YNNKEL (reference sequence). CDR3 length equals 15 residues. CDR3 residues: CASSPNRDSSYEQYF. The CDR3 DNA reads as TGTGCCAGCAGCCCCAATAGGGACAGCTCCTACGAGCAGTACTTC.

The chain recombines TRBV5-1 with TRBJ2-3, with D possibly matching TRBD2 (6 bases). The CDR3 is made up of 15 amino acids. V was cut by 4 bases and J by 3 bases, with 15 bases left in between. Looked up from germline, CDR1 is SGHRS and CDR2 is YFSETQ. The CDR3 sequence: CASSVIGSLTDTQYF. The CDR3 DNA reads TGCGCCAGCAGCGTCATCGGGAGTTTGACAGATACGCAGTATTTT.

The V call is TRBV9, the J call TRBJ2-3; the D is unclear. CDR1 and CDR2 (germline): SGDLS, YYNGEE. The CDR3 has 14 amino acids. The germline V and J ends were trimmed by 0 bases and 1 base, with 6 bases remaining between them. The chain's CDR3 is CASSVAAGTDTQYF. In DNA, the CDR3 is TGTGCCAGCAGCGTAGCGGCGGGCACAGATACGCAGTATTTT.

The chain couples TRBV23-1 to TRBJ1-2, with 8 bases lining up with TRBD1. TRBV23-1 is an ORF for which the function is uncertain. CDR3 length equals 16 residues. J was trimmed by 4 bases and V by 2 bases; bases with no gene match: 9. The CDR3 coding sequence is TGCGCCAGCAGTCAAAACGCAGGGGGCGGGGGCTATGGCTACACCTTC. The encoded protein is CASSQNAGGGGYGYTF.

The chain is built from TRBV2 and TRBJ1-4, with D hard to call. V was pared by 10 bases and J by 3 bases, with 12 bases between. This CDR3 region has 13 residues. Germline CDR1 and CDR2: SNHLY and FYNNEI. CDR3 sequence: CATSGNANEKLFF. CDR3 nucleotides: TGTGCCACCTCGGGGAACGCTAATGAAAAACTGTTTTTT.

The V gene is TRBV5-1, the J gene TRBJ2-3; no reliable D call. The germline V gene has CDR1 SGHRS and CDR2 YFSETQ. The CDR3 sequence is 15 residues long. With 0 bases removed from V and 2 bases from J, the gap between germline ends came to 10 bases. The CDR3 protein is CASSLAGSPTDTQYF. CDR3 coding DNA: TGCGCCAGCAGCTTGGCCGGGTCACCCACAGATACGCAGTATTTT.

The CDR3 sequence is CASSLGQGPYNEQFF. CDR3 sequence (DNA): TGTGCCAGCAGCTTAGGGCAGGGGCCCTACAATGAGCAGTTCTTC. The chain carries TRBV7-2 and TRBJ2-1; D may be TRBD1 (6 bases). Trimming cost V 1 base and J 2 bases, with 9 bases left between them. The germline V gene encodes CDR1 SGHTA and CDR2 FQGNSA. The CDR3 runs 15 residues.

Only a few counts were recorded for this clone. The rearrangement links TRBV4-1 to TRBJ2-3, with 7 bases identical to TRBD2. Germline lookup yields CDR1 MGHRA and CDR2 YSYEKL. The V and J ends lost 1 base and 4 bases, in that order; junction bases with no gene match: 8. The CDR3 extends over 16 amino acids. As DNA, the CDR3 is TGCGCCAGCAGCCAAGGAGCCGGGGGGACCGCAGATACGCAGTATTTT. Its protein product is CASSQGAGGTADTQYF.

The chain combines TRBV3-1 (or the pseudogene TRBV3-2) with TRBJ1-1; perhaps TRBD1 as D (6 bases). Germline V lookup: CDR1 LGHDT, CDR2 YNNKEL (reference sequence). The CDR3 sequence is 14 residues long. The V gene lost 2 bases and the J gene lost 3 bases, with 10 bases spanning the gap. The chain's CDR3 is CASSQQGSDTEAFF. CDR3 nucleotide sequence: TGTGCCAGCAGCCAACAGGGGAGTGACACTGAAGCTTTCTTT.

This clone appeared a single time. The V gene is TRBV3-1 (or the pseudogene TRBV3-2), the J gene TRBJ2-7; TRBD2 is a possible D gene (6 bases). The CDR3 sequence is 15 residues long. Deletions cut 0 bases from V and 6 bases from J, with 15 bases between. The germline CDR1 and CDR2 sequences are LGHDT and YNNKEL (reference sequence). Here the CDR3 reads CASSQDDAGRREQYF. CDR3 coding DNA: TGTGCCAGCAGCCAAGATGACGCAGGGAGGCGCGAGCAGTACTTC.

V and J are TRBV12-3 or TRBV12-4 and TRBJ2-3; maybe TRBD2 (5 bases). V was shortened by 11 bases and J by 0 bases, with 9 bases between the two germline ends. This CDR3 spans 12 amino acids. The CDR3 reads CAAGESTDTQYF. Written as DNA, the CDR3 is TGTGCCGCCGGGGAGAGCACAGATACGCAGTATTTT.

Points on this clone: The sample holds other DNA sequences that translate to the same CDR3. The chain is built from TRBV30 and TRBJ1-1; the match to TRBD1 covers 7 bases. The CDR3 covers 13 residues. Germline CDR1 is GTSNPN and CDR2 is SVGIG (reference sequence). After removal of 3 bases from V and 0 bases from J, the junction contained 1 base not matched to a gene. CDR3 bases: TGTGCCTGGAGCAGGGGGTTGAACACTGAAGCTTTCTTT. Amino acids: CAWSRGLNTEAFF. The whole variable domain, remainder taken from reference TRBV30 and TRBJ1-1, is SQTIHQWPATLVQPVGSPLSLECTVEGTSNPNLYWYRQAAGRGLQLLFYSVGIGQISSEVPQNLSASRPQDRQFILSSKKLLLSDSGFYLCAWSRGLNTEAFFGQGTRLTVV.

V gene TRBV28 combines with J gene TRBJ1-6, with 10 nucleotides matching TRBD1. Germline CDR1 is MDHEN and CDR2 is SYDVKM. Trimming at V came to 6 bases and at J to 7 bases, leaving 9 bases not matched to a gene. This CDR3 is built from 16 residues. CDR3 sequence reads: CASRGYQDRGNSPLHF. As DNA, the CDR3 is TGTGCCAGCAGGGGGTATCAGGACAGGGGGAATTCACCCCTCCACTTT. The variable domain in full, completed from reference TRBV28 and TRBJ1-6, reads DVKVTQSSRYLVKRTGEKVFLECVQDMDHENMFWYRQDPGLGLRLIYFSYDVKMKEKGDIPEGYSVSREKKERFSLILESASTNQTSMYLCASRGYQDRGNSPLHFGNGTRLTVT.

The chain carries TRBV7-2 and TRBJ1-1; no clear D gene. The ends were cut back, 1 base at V and 1 base at J, with 10 bases in the middle. The CDR3 covers 15 residues. Germline V gene data show CDR1 as SGHTA and CDR2 as FQGNSA. CDR3 nucleotides: TGTGCCAGCAGCTTAGAGAGCGCCCCGAACACTGAAGCTTTCTTT. It is translated as CASSLESAPNTEAFF.

V is TRBV5-1 and J is TRBJ2-1, with a weak D call TRBD1 (6 bases). Deletions cut 3 bases from V and 1 base from J, with 8 bases between. CDR1 SGHRS and CDR2 YFSETQ come from the germline V gene. The CDR3 consists of 14 residues. CDR3 DNA: TGCGCCAGCAGCTCTGGACAGTCCTACAATGAGCAGTTCTTC. Its protein product is CASSSGQSYNEQFF. The full variable domain, rest sourced from reference TRBV5-1 and TRBJ2-1, is KAGVTQTPRYLIKTRGQQVTLSCSPISGHRSVSWYQQTPGQGLQFLFEYFSETQRNKGNFPGRFSGRQFSNSRSEMNVSTLELGDSALYLCASSSGQSYNEQFFGPGTRLTVL.

The chain joins TRBV5-1 to TRBJ1-6, with 10 bases aligning to TRBD1. The CDR3 contains 14 residues. Trimming took 4 bases from V and 5 from J; bases not matched to a gene: 0. Per germline, CDR1 SGHRS and CDR2 YFSETQ. The CDR3 region has the DNA TGCGCCAGCAGCGGGACAGGGGATAATTCACCCCTCCACTTT. Translation: CASSGTGDNSPLHF.

V usage is TRBV5-1 and J usage is TRBJ1-6; no firm D call. Germline values: CDR1 SGHRS, CDR2 YFSETQ. V lost 6 bases to trimming and J lost 5 bases, with 9 bases between them. This CDR3 is 13 amino acids long. The chain's CDR3 is CASNSGHNSPLHF. The CDR3 nucleotides read TGCGCCAGCAATTCAGGCCATAATTCACCCCTCCACTTT. The entire variable domain, with the rest obtained from reference TRBV5-1 and TRBJ1-6, is as follows: KAGVTQTPRYLIKTRGQQVTLSCSPISGHRSVSWYQQTPGQGLQFLFEYFSETQRNKGNFPGRFSGRQFSNSRSEMNVSTLELGDSALYLCASNSGHNSPLHFGNGTRLTVT.

This clone came up once. The chain has TRBV7-7 and TRBJ2-1; D perhaps matches TRBD1 (6 bases). Germline CDR1 reads SSHAT; CDR2 reads FNYEAQ (reference sequence). The CDR3 spans 14 residues. The V end was cut by 2 bases, the J end by 7 bases, with 12 bases between. Here the CDR3 reads CASSLSWTVNEQFF. DNA for the CDR3: TGTGCCAGCAGCTTATCCTGGACAGTGAATGAGCAGTTCTTC. The full variable domain, with the rest looked up from reference TRBV7-7 and TRBJ2-1, is GAGVSQSPRYKVTKRGQDVTLRCDPISSHATLYWYQQALGQGPEFLTYFNYEAQPDKSGLPSDRFSAERPEGSISTLTIQRTEQRDSAMYRCASSLSWTVNEQFFGPGTRLTVL.